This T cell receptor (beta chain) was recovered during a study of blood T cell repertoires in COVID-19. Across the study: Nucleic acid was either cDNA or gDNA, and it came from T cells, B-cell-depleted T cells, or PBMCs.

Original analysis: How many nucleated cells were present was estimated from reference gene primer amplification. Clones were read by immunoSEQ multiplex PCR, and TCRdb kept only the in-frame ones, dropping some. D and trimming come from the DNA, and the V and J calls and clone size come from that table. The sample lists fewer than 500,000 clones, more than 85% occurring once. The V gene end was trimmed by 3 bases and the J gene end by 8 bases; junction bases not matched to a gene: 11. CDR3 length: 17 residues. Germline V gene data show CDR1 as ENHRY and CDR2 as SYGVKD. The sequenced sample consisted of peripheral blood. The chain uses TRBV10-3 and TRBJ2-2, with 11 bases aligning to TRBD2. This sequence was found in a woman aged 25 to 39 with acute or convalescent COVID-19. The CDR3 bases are TGTGCCATCAGTGACCCACTAGCGGGGGCCGAAGAGGGGGAGCTGTTTTTT. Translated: CAISDPLAGAEEGELFF.